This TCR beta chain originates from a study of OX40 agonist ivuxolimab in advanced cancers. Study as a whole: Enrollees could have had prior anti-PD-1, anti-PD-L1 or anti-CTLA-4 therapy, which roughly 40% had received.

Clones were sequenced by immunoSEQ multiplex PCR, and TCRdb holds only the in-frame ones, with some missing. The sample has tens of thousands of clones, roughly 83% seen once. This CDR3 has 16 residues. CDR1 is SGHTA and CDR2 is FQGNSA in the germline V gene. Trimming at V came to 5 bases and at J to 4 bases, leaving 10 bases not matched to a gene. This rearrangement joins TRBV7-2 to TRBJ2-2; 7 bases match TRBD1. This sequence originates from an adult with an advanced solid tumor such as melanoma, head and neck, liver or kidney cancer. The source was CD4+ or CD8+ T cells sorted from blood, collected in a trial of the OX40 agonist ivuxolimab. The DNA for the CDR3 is TGTGCCAGCAGCACGAAACAGGGGACGGGCACCGGGGAGCTGTTTTTT. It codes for CASSTKQGTGTGELFF.